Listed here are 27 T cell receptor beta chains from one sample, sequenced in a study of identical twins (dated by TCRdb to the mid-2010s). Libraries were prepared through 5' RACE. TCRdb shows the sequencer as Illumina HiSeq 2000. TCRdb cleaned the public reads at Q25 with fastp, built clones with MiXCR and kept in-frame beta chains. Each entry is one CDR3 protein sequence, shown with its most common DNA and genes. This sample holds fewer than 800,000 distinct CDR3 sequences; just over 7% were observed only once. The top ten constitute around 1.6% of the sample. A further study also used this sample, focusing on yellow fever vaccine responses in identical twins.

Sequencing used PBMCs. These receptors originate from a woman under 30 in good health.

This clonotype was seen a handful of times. The CDR3 nucleotides are TGCAGCGTTGACACAGGGGATTCTTCCCTCCACTTT. Translation gives CSVDTGDSSLHF. The V gene is TRBV29-1, the J gene TRBJ1-6, with 7 bases fitting TRBD1. The germline V gene encodes CDR1 SQVTM and CDR2 ANQGSEA. V lost 3 bases, J lost 14 bases, and 7 bases stayed unmatched. The CDR3 length is 12 residues.

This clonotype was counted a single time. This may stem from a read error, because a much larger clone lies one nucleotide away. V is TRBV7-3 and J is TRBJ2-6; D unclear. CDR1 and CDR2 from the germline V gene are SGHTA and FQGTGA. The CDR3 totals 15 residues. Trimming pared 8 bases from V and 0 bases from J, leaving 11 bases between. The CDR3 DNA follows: TGTGCCAGCGGCCACTTCCTCTCTGGGGCCAACGTCCTGACTTTC. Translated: CASGHFLSGANVLTF.

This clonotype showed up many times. DNA for the CDR3: TGTGCCAGCAGTTTAGAACTTCTGAAGAATGAGCAGTTCTTC. This codes for CASSLELLKNEQFF. V is TRBV12-3 or TRBV12-4 and J is TRBJ2-1, with unresolved D. The length of the CDR3 is 14 residues. The V and J ends lost 1 base and 7 bases respectively, with 11 bases between them.

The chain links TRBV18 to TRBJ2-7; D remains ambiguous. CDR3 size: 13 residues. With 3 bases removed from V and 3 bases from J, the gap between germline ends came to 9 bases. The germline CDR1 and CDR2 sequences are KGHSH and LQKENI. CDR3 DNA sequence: TGTGCCAGCTCACCCACGGACCGCTACGAGCAGTACTTC. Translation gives CASSPTDRYEQYF.

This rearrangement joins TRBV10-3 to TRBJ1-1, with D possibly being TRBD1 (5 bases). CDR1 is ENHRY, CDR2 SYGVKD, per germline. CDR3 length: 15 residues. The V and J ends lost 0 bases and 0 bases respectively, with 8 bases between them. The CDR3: CAISESRGVNTEAFF. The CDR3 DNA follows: TGTGCCATCAGTGAGTCACGGGGGGTGAACACTGAAGCTTTCTTT.

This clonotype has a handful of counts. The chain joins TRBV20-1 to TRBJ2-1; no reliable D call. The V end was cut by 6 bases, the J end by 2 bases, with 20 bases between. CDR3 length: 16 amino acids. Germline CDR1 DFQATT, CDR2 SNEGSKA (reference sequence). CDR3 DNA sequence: TGCAGTGCCCCCACGACCGGACCGGTTACCTACAATGAGCAGTTCTTC. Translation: CSAPTTGPVTYNEQFF.

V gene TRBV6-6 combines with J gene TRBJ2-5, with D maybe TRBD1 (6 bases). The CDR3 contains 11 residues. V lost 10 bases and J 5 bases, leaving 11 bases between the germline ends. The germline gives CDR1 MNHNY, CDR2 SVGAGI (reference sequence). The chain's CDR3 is CATGATETQYF. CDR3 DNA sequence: TGTGCCACAGGGGCGACGGAGACCCAGTACTTC.

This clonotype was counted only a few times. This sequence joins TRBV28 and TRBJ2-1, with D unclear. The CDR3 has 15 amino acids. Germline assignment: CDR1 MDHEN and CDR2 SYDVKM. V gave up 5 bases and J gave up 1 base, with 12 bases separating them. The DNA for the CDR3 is TGTGCCAGCAGTGCCGTAGAGCTGTCCTACAATGAGCAGTTCTTC. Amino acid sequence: CASSAVELSYNEQFF.

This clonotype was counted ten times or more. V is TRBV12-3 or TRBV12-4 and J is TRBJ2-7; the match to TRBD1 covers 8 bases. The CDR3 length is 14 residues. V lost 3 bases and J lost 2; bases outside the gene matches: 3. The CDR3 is CASSFRDRTYEQYF. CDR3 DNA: TGTGCCAGCAGTTTTCGGGACAGGACCTACGAGCAGTACTTC.

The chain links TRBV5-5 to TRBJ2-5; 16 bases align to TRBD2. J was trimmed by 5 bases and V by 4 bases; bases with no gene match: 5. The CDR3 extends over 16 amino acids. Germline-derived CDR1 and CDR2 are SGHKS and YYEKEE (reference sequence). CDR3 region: CASSQGLAGGHETQYF. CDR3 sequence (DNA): TGTGCCAGCAGCCAGGGACTAGCGGGGGGGCATGAGACCCAGTACTTC.

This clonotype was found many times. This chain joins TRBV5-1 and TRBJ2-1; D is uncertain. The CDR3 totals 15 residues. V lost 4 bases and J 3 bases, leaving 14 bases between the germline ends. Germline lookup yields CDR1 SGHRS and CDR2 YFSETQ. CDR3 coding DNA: TGCGCCAGCAGCCCCGGGCGAATAAACTACAATGAGCAGTTCTTC. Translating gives CASSPGRINYNEQFF.

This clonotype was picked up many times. The CDR3 loop reads CASSRDYPTYNEQFF. CDR3 DNA: TGTGCCAGCAGTCGGGACTATCCAACCTACAATGAGCAGTTCTTC. This rearrangement joins TRBV28 to TRBJ2-1, with 7 bases that match TRBD2. The CDR3 loop spans 15 amino acids. The V and J ends lost 5 bases and 2 bases, in that order; junction bases with no gene match: 6. Germline CDR1 MDHEN, CDR2 SYDVKM. Full variable domain (remainder filled in from reference TRBV28 and TRBJ2-1): DVKVTQSSRYLVKRTGEKVFLECVQDMDHENMFWYRQDPGLGLRLIYFSYDVKMKEKGDIPEGYSVSREKKERFSLILESASTNQTSMYLCASSRDYPTYNEQFFGPGTRLTVL.

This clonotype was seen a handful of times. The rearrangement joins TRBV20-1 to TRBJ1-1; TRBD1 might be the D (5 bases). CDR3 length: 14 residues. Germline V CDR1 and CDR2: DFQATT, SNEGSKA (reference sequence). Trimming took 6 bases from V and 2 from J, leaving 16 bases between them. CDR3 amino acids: CSAPKGGANTEAFF. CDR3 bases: TGCAGTGCCCCGAAGGGAGGGGCCAACACTGAAGCTTTCTTT.

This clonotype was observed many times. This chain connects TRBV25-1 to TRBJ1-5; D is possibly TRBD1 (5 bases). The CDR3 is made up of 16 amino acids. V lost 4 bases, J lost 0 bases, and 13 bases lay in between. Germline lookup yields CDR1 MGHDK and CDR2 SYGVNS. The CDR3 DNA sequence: TGTGCCAGCAGTGGGCACCGGGACGGTAGCAATCAGCCCCAGCATTTT. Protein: CASSGHRDGSNQPQHF.

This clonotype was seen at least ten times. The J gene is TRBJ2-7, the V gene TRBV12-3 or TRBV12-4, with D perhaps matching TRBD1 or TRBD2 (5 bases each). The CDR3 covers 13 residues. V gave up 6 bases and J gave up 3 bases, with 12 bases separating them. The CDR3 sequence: CASRGDEGYEQYF. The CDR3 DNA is TGTGCCAGCAGGGGGGACGAAGGCTACGAGCAGTACTTC.

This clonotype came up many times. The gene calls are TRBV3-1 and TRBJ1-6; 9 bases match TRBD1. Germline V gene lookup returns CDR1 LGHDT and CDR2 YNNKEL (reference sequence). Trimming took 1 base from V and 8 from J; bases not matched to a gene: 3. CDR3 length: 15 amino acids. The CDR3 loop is CASSQGQGVYSPLHF. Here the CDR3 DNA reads TGTGCCAGCAGCCAAGGACAGGGGGTCTATTCACCCCTCCACTTT.

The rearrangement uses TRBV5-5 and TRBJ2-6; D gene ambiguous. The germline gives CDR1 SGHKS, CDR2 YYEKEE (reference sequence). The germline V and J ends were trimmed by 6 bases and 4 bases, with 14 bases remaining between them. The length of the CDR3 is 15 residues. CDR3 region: CASNHPSSGANVLTF. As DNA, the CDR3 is TGTGCCAGCAACCATCCCAGCTCGGGGGCCAACGTCCTGACTTTC.

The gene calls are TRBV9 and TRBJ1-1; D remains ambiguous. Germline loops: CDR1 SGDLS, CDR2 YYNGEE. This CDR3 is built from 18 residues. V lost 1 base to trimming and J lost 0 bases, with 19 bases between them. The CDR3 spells CASSVLSSRGQMNTEAFF. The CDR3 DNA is TGTGCCAGCAGCGTACTATCGTCTCGAGGGCAGATGAACACTGAAGCTTTCTTT.

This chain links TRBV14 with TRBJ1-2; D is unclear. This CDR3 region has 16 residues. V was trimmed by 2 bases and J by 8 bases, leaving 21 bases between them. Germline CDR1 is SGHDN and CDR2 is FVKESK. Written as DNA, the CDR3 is TGTGCCAGCAGCCAAAAAAGTTGGGAGAATGTGGGCGGCTACACCTTC. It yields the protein CASSQKSWENVGGYTF.

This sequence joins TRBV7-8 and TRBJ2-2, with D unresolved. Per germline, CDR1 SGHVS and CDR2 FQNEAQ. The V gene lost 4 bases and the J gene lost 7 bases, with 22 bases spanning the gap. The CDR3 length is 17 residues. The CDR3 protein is CASSSPVAGSTDGELFF. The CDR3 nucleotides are TGTGCCAGCAGCTCCCCCGTAGCCGGGTCCACCGACGGGGAGCTGTTTTTT.

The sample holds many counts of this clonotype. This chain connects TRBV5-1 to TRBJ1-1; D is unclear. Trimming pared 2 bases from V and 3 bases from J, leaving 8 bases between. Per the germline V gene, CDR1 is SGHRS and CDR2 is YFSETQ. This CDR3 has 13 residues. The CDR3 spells CASSLRTDTEAFF. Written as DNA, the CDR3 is TGCGCCAGCAGCTTACGGACTGACACTGAAGCTTTCTTT.

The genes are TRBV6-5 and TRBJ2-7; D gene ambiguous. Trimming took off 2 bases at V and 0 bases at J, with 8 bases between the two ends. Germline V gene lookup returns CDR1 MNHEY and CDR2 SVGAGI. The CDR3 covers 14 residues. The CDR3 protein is CASSYTVGSYEQYV. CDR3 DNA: TGTGCCAGCAGTTACACGGTCGGCTCCTACGAGCAGTACGTC.

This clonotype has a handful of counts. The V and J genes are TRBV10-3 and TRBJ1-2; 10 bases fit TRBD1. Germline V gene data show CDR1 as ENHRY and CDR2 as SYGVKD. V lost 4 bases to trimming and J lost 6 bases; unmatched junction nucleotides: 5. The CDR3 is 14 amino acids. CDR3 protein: CAISVGQGVDGYTF. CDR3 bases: TGTGCCATCAGTGTCGGACAGGGGGTCGATGGCTACACCTTC.

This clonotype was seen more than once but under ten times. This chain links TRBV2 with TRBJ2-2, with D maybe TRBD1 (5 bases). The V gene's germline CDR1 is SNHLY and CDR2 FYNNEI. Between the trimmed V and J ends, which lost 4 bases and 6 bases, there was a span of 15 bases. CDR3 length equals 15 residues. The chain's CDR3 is CASSGGPRLAGELFF. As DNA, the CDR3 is TGTGCCAGCAGTGGGGGCCCGCGGCTAGCCGGGGAGCTGTTTTTT. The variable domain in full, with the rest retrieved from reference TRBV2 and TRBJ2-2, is EPEVTQTPSHQVTQMGQEVILRCVPISNHLYFYWYRQILGQKVEFLVSFYNNEISEKSEIFDDQFSVERPDGSNFTLKIRSTKLEDSAMYFCASSGGPRLAGELFFGEGSRLTVL.

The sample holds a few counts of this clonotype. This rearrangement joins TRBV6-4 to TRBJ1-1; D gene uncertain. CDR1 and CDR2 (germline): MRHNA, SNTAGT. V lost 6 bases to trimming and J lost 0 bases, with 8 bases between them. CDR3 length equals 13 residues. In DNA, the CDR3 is TGTGCCAGCAGCACCTCACTGAACACTGAAGCTTTCTTT. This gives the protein CASSTSLNTEAFF.

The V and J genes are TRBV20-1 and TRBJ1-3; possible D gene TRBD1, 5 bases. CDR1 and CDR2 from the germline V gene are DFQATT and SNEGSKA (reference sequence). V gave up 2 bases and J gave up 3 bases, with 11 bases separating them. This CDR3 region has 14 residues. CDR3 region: CSARRGYSGNTIYF. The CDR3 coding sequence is TGCAGTGCTAGACGGGGGTATAGTGGAAACACCATATATTTT.

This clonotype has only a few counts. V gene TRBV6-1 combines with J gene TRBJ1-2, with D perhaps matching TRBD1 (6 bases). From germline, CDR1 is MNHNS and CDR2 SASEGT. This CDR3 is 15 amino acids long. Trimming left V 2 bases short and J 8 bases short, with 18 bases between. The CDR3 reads CASSERGTSREGYTF. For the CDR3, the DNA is TGTGCCAGCAGTGAAAGGGGGACTTCACGTGAGGGCTACACCTTC.